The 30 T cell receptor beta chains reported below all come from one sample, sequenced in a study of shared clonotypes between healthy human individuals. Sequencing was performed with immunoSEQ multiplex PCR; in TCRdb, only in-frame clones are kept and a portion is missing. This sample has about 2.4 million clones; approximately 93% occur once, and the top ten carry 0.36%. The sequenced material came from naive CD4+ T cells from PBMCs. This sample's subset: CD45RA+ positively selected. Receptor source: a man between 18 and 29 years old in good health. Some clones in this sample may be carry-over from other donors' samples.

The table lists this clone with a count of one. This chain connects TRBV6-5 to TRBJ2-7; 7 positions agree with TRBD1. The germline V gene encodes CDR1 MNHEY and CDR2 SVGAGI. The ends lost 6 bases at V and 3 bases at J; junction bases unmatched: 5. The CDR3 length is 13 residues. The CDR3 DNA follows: TGTGCCAGCAGCCGGGACAGCCTCTACGAGCAGTACTTC. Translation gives CASSRDSLYEQYF.

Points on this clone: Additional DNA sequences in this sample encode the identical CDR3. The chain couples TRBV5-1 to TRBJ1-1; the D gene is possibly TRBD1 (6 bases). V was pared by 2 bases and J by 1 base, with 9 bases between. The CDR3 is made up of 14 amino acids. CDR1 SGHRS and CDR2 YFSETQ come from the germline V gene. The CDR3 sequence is CASSLTTGNTEAFF. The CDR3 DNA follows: TGCGCCAGCAGCTTAACGACAGGGAACACTGAAGCTTTCTTT.

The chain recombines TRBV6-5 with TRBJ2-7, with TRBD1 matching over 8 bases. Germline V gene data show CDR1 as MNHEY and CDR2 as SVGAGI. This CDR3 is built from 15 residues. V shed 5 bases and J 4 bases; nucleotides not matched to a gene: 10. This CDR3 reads CASSRHRDRQYEQYF. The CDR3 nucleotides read TGTGCCAGCAGTCGACACCGGGACAGGCAATACGAGCAGTACTTC.

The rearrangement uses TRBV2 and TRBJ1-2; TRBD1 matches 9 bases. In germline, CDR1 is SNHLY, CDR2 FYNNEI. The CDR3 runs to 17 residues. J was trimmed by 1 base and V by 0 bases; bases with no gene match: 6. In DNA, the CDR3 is TGTGCCAGCAGTGAAGCCCCCTGGGACAGGGATAACTATGGCTACACCTTC. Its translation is CASSEAPWDRDNYGYTF.

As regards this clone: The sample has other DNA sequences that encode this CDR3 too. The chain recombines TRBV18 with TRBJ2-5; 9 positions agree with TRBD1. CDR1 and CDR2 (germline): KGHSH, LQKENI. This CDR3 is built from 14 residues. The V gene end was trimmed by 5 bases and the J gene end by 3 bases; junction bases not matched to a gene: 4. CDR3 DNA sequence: TGTGCCAGCTCAAGACGGGACAGGGAAGAGACCCAGTACTTC. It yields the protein CASSRRDREETQYF.

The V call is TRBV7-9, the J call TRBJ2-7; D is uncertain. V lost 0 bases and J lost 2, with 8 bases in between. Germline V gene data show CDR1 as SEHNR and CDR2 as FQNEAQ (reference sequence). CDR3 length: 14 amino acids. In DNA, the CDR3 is TGTGCCAGCAGCTTAGCCCTAGATCCCTACGAGCAGTACTTC. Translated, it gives CASSLALDPYEQYF.

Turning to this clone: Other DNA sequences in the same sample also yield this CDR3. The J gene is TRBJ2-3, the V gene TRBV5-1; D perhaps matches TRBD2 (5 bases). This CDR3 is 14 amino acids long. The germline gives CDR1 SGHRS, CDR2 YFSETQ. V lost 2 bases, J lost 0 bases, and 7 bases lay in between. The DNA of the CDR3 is TGCGCCAGCAGCTTTTCGGGGAGCACAGATACGCAGTATTTT. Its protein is CASSFSGSTDTQYF.

CDR3 bases: TGCGCCAGTTCGACTAGCGGGAGTGATACGCAGTATTTT. This encodes CASSTSGSDTQYF. The rearrangement joins TRBV5-1 to TRBJ2-3, with 12 positions matching TRBD2. V lost 8 bases to trimming and J lost 6 bases; unmatched junction nucleotides: 4. The CDR3 runs 13 residues. The germline V gene encodes CDR1 SGHRS and CDR2 YFSETQ.

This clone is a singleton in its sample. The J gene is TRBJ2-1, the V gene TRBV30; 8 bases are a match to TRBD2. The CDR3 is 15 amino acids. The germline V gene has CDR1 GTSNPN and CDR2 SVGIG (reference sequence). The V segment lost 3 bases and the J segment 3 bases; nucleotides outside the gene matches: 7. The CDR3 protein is CAWRKERENYNEQFF. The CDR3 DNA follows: TGTGCCTGGAGGAAGGAGCGGGAGAACTACAATGAGCAGTTCTTC. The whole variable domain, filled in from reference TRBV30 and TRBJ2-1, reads SQTIHQWPATLVQPVGSPLSLECTVEGTSNPNLYWYRQAAGRGLQLLFYSVGIGQISSEVPQNLSASRPQDRQFILSSKKLLLSDSGFYLCAWRKERENYNEQFFGPGTRLTVL.

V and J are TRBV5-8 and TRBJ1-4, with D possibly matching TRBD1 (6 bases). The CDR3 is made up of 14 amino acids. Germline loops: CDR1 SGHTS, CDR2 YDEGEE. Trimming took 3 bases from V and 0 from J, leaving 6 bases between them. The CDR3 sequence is CASSSGATNEKLFF. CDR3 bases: TGTGCCAGCAGCTCAGGGGCAACTAATGAAAAACTGTTTTTT.

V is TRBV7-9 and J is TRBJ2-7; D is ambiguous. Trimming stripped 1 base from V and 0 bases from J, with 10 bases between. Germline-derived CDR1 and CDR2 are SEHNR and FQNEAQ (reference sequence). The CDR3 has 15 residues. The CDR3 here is CASSLVRPSSYEQYF. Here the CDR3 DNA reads TGTGCCAGCAGCTTAGTGCGTCCTAGCTCCTACGAGCAGTACTTC.

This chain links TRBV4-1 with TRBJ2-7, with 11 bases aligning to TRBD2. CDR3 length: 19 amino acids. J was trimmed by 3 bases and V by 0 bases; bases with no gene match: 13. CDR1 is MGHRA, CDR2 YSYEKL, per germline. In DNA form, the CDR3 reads TGCGCCAGCAGCCAAGAGGGGGTGTTGGTAGCGGGAGGGTACTACGAGCAGTACTTC. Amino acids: CASSQEGVLVAGGYYEQYF.

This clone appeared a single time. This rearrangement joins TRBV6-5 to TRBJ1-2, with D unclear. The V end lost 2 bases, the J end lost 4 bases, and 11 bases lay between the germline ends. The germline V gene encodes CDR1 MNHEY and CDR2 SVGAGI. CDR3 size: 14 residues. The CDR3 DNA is TGTGCCAGCAGTTACGACGGACCCTCCTATGGCTACACCTTC. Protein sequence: CASSYDGPSYGYTF.

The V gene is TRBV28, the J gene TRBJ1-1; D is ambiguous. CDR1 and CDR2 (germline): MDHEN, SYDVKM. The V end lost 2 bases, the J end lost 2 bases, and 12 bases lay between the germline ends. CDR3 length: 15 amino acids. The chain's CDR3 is CASSLMGLGNTEAFF. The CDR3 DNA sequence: TGTGCCAGCAGTTTAATGGGTTTGGGCAACACTGAAGCTTTCTTT. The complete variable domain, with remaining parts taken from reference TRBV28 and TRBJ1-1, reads DVKVTQSSRYLVKRTGEKVFLECVQDMDHENMFWYRQDPGLGLRLIYFSYDVKMKEKGDIPEGYSVSREKKERFSLILESASTNQTSMYLCASSLMGLGNTEAFFGQGTRLTVV.

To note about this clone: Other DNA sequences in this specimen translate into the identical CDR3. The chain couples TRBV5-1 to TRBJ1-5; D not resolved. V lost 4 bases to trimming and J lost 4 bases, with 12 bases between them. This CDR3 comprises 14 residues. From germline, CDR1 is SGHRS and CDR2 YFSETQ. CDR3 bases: TGCGCCAGCAGCCCGGGCCAGCCGAATCAGCCCCAGCATTTT. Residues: CASSPGQPNQPQHF.

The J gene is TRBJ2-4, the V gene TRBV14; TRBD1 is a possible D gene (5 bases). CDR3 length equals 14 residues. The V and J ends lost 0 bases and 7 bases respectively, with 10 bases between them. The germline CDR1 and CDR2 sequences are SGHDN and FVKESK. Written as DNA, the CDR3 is TGTGCCAGCAGCCAAGATTACAGGAGTAACATTCAGTACTTC. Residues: CASSQDYRSNIQYF.

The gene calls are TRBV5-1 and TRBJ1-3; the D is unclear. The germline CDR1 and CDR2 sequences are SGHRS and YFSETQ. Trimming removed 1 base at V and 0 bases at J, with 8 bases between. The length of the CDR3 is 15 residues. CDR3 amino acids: CASSLMASSGNTIYF. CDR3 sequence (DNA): TGCGCCAGCAGCTTGATGGCATCCTCTGGAAACACCATATATTTT.

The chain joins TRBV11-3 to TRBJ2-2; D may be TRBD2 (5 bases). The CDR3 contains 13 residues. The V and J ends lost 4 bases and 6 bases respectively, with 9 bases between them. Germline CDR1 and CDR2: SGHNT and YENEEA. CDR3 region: CASSSLAPGELFF. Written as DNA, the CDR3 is TGTGCCAGCAGCTCGCTAGCACCCGGGGAGCTGTTTTTT.

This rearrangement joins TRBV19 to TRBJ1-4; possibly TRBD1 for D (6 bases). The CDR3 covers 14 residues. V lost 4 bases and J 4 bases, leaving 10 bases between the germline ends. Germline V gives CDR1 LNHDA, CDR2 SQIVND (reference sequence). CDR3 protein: CASSTRTDNEKLFF. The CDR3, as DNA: TGTGCCAGTAGTACCCGGACAGATAATGAAAAACTGTTTTTT.

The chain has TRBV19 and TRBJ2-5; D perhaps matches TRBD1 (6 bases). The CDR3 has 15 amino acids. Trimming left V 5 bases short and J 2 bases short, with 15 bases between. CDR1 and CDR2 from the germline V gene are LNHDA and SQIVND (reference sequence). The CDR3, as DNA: TGTGCCAGTAGTTTGGTGTCCAGGGGACAAGAGACCCAGTACTTC. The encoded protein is CASSLVSRGQETQYF.

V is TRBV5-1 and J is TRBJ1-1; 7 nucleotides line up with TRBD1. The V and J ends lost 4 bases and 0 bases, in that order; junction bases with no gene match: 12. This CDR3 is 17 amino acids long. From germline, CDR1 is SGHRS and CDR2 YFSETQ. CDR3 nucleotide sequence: TGCGCCAGCAGCCGGGGGACAGCAAATTTCATGAACACTGAAGCTTTCTTT. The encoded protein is CASSRGTANFMNTEAFF. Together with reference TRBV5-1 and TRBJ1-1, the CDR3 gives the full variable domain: KAGVTQTPRYLIKTRGQQVTLSCSPISGHRSVSWYQQTPGQGLQFLFEYFSETQRNKGNFPGRFSGRQFSNSRSEMNVSTLELGDSALYLCASSRGTANFMNTEAFFGQGTRLTVV.

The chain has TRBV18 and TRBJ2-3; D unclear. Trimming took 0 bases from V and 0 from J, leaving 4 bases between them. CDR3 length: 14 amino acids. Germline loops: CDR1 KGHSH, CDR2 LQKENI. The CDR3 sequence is CASSPPPSTDTQYF. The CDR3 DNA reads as TGTGCCAGCTCACCACCCCCCAGCACAGATACGCAGTATTTT. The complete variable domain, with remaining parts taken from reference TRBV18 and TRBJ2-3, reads NAGVMQNPRHLVRRRGQEARLRCSPMKGHSHVYWYRQLPEEGLKFMVYLQKENIIDESGMPKERFSAEFPKEGPSILRIQQVVRGDSAAYFCASSPPPSTDTQYFGPGTRLTVL.

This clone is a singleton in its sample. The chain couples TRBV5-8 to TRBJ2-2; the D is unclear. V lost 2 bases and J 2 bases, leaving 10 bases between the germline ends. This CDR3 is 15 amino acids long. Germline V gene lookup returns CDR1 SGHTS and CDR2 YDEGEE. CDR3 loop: CASSFRGPNTGELFF. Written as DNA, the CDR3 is TGTGCCAGCAGCTTCCGCGGACCCAACACCGGGGAGCTGTTTTTT.

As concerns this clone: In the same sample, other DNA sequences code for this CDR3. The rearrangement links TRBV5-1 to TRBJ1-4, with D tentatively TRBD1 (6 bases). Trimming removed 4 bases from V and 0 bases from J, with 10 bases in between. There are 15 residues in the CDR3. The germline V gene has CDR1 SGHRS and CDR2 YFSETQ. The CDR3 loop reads CASSVQGATNEKLFF. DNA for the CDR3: TGCGCCAGCAGCGTACAGGGAGCAACTAATGAAAAACTGTTTTTT.

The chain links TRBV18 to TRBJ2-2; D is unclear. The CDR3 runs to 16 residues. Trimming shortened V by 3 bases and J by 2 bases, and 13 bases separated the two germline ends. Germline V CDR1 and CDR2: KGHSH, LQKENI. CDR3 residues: CASSPAQVENTGELFF. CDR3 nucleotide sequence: TGTGCCAGCTCACCGGCCCAGGTTGAAAACACCGGGGAGCTGTTTTTT.

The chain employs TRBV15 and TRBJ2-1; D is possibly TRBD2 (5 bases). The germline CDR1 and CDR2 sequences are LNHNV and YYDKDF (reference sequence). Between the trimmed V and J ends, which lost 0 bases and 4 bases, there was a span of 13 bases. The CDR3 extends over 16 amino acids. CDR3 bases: TGTGCCACCAGCAGAGATTACCCGACTAATTACAATGAGCAGTTCTTC. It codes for CATSRDYPTNYNEQFF.

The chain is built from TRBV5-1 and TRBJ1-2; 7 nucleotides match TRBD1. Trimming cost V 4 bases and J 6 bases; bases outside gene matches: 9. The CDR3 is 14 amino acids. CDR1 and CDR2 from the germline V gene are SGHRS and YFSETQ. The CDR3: CASSPLVQGHGYTF. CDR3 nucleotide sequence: TGCGCCAGCAGCCCCCTAGTACAGGGGCATGGCTACACCTTC. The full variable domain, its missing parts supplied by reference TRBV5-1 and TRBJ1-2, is KAGVTQTPRYLIKTRGQQVTLSCSPISGHRSVSWYQQTPGQGLQFLFEYFSETQRNKGNFPGRFSGRQFSNSRSEMNVSTLELGDSALYLCASSPLVQGHGYTFGSGTRLTVV.

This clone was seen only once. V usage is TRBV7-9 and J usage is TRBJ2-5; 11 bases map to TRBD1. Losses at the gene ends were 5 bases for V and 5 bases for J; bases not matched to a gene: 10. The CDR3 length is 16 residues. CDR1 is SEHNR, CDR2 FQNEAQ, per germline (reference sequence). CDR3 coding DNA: TGTGCCAGCAGCGCACCGCCGGGACAGGGGGGGGAGACCCAGTACTTC. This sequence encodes CASSAPPGQGGETQYF.

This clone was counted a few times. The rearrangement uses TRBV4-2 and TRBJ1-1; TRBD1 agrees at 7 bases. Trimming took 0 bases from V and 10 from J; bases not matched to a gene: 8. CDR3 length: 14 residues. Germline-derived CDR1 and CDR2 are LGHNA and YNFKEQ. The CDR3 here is CASSQDRRGQPAFF. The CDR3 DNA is TGTGCCAGCAGCCAAGATCGAAGGGGACAGCCAGCTTTCTTT.

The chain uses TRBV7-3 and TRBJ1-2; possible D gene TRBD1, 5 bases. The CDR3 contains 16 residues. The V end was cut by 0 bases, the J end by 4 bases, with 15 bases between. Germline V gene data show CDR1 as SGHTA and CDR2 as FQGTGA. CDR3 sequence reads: CASSLTREVGAYGYTF. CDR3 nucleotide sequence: TGTGCCAGCAGCTTAACGAGGGAGGTCGGGGCCTATGGCTACACCTTC.